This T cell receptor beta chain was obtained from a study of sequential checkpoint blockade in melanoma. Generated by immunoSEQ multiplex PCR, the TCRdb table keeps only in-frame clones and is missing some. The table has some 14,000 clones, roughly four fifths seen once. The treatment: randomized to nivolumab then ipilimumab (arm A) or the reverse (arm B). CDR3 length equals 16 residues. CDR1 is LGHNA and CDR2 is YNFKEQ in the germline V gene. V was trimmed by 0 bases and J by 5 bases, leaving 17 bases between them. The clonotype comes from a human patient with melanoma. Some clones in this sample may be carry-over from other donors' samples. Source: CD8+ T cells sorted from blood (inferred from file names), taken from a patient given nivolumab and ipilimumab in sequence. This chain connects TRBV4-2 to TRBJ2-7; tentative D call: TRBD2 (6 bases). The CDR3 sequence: CASSQDLLAGLHEQYF. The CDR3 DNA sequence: TGTGCCAGCAGCCAAGATCTTCTCGCGGGGCTCCACGAGCAGTACTTC.